These 23 T cell receptor beta chains share one sample of origin, sequenced in a study of cytomegalovirus exposure and HLA in healthy donors. The PCR contained 60 Vbeta and 13 Jbeta primers. Sequencing was performed with immunoSEQ multiplex PCR; in TCRdb, only in-frame clones are kept and a portion is missing. The sample lists about 160,000 clones; roughly 76% were seen once. The sequenced material came from PBMCs. Every receptor here comes from a woman in her fifties or sixties in good health and CMV-seronegative.

This chain joins TRBV19 and TRBJ2-6; possible D gene TRBD2, 5 bases. Germline V lookup: CDR1 LNHDA, CDR2 SQIVND (reference sequence). The CDR3 is 15 residues long. V was trimmed by 4 bases and J by 0 bases, leaving 7 bases between them. CDR3 in DNA: TGTGCCAGTAGTAGTGGGAGCTCTGGGGCCAACGTCCTGACTTTC. It specifies CASSSGSSGANVLTF.

V usage is TRBV6-5 and J usage is TRBJ2-1; 9 bases map to TRBD2. Losses at the gene ends were 7 bases for V and 4 bases for J; bases not matched to a gene: 8. The CDR3 is 15 amino acids. Germline assignment: CDR1 MNHEY and CDR2 SVGAGI. The CDR3 bases are TGTGCCAGCAAAAGGGGCGGGGGGGCTTACAATGAGCAGTTCTTC. It is translated as CASKRGGGAYNEQFF.

About this clone: The DNA is omitted, as the CDR3 cannot be located on it reliably, and the CDR3 follows TCRdb's listing. This sequence joins TRBV21-1 and TRBJ1-3; the D call TRBD1 from the table was never checked on the DNA. TRBV21-1 is classified as a pseudogene. The CDR3 totals 18 residues, both ends included. The CDR3: CASSKVVGEGTSGNTIYF.

This clone was counted only a few times. The V gene is TRBV15, the J gene TRBJ2-1, with a weak D call TRBD2 (5 bases). CDR1 and CDR2 from the germline V gene are LNHNV and YYDKDF (reference sequence). The CDR3 runs 15 residues. With 1 base removed from V and 10 bases from J, the gap between germline ends came to 17 bases. As DNA, the CDR3 is TGTGCCACCAGCAGAGGAGGGTCCGGGATTCAAGAGCAGTTCTTC. It yields the protein CATSRGGSGIQEQFF.

V gene TRBV21-1 combines with J gene TRBJ2-3; the table's D call, TRBD2, was not checked against the DNA. TRBV21-1 is an annotated pseudogene. This CDR3 comprises 14 residues. CDR3 nucleotides: TGTGCCAGCCGGCGGTTAGCGACCACAGATACGCAGTATTTT. This encodes CASRRLATTDTQYF.

The chain carries TRBV7-9 and TRBJ2-3; no clear D. Germline values: CDR1 SEHNR, CDR2 FQNEAQ (reference sequence). V was cut by 1 base and J by 2 bases, with 4 bases left in between. The CDR3 covers 13 residues. The DNA for the CDR3 is TGTGCCAGCAGCTTAGGGGCCACAGATACGCAGTATTTT. This gives the protein CASSLGATDTQYF.

The V and J genes are TRBV29-1 and TRBJ1-3; D is possibly TRBD1 (5 bases). This CDR3 region has 14 residues. V lost 7 bases, J lost 0 bases, and 13 bases lay in between. Germline lookup yields CDR1 SQVTM and CDR2 ANQGSEA. CDR3 coding DNA: TGCAGCGGAAGCGACAGTGGCTCTGGAAACACCATATATTTT. It specifies CSGSDSGSGNTIYF.

CDR3 protein: CASRPGQGFYGYTF. The CDR3 DNA reads as TGTGCCAGCAGACCGGGACAAGGTTTCTATGGCTACACCTTC. The chain links TRBV14 to TRBJ1-2; tentative D call: TRBD1 (6 bases). In germline, CDR1 is SGHDN, CDR2 FVKESK. Trimming took 6 bases from V and 4 from J, leaving 15 bases between them. The CDR3 has 14 residues.

The J gene is TRBJ2-1, the V gene TRBV27; 10 nucleotides line up with TRBD2. The J segment lost 6 bases and the V segment lost 6 bases, leaving 8 bases of the junction unmatched. The CDR3 runs to 15 residues. Germline V CDR1 and CDR2: MNHEY, SMNVEV (reference sequence). The CDR3 DNA reads as TGTGCCAGCAGACGAAGCGGGAGGGCCTTCAATGAGCAGTTCTTC. This encodes CASRRSGRAFNEQFF.

This clone was counted between two and nine times. J is TRBJ1-2 and V is TRBV6-6; 9 nucleotides line up with TRBD1. With 5 bases clipped from V and 7 bases from J, the junction kept 8 bases outside the gene matches. The CDR3 consists of 14 residues. The V gene's germline CDR1 is MNHNY and CDR2 SVGAGI (reference sequence). The CDR3 protein is CASSRQQGALGYTF. CDR3 coding DNA: TGTGCCAGCAGTCGCCAACAGGGGGCGCTTGGCTACACCTTC.

This chain joins TRBV29-1 and TRBJ2-7; 8 bases line up with TRBD1. Germline trimming cut 7 bases from V and 5 bases from J; bases unmatched to any gene: 13. Per germline, CDR1 SQVTM and CDR2 ANQGSEA. This CDR3 spans 14 amino acids. This CDR3 reads CSAAKPDRDNEQYF. The CDR3 DNA sequence: TGCAGCGCCGCGAAACCGGACAGGGACAACGAGCAGTACTTC.

This clone was seen only a few times. V gene TRBV30 combines with J gene TRBJ1-3; 7 bases line up with TRBD1. Germline CDR1 reads GTSNPN; CDR2 reads SVGIG (reference sequence). V was pared by 4 bases and J by 0 bases, with 3 bases of the junction left unmatched. The CDR3 sequence is 14 residues long. The CDR3: CAWMDRSSGNTIYF. For the CDR3, the DNA is TGTGCCTGGATGGACAGGAGCTCTGGAAACACCATATATTTT.

The rearrangement uses TRBV19 and TRBJ1-3; possible D gene TRBD1, 6 bases. Germline CDR1 LNHDA, CDR2 SQIVND (reference sequence). V was cut by 7 bases and J by 0 bases, with 13 bases left in between. The CDR3 totals 15 residues. CDR3 DNA sequence: TGTGCCAGTATCACCCAGGGGAGCTCTGGAAACACCATATATTTT. Translated, it gives CASITQGSSGNTIYF. Drawing the rest from reference TRBV19 and TRBJ1-3, the complete variable domain is DGGITQSPKYLFRKEGQNVTLSCEQNLNHDAMYWYRQDPGQGLRLIYYSQIVNDFQKGDIAEGYSVSREKKESFPLTVTSAQKNPTAFYLCASITQGSSGNTIYFGEGSWLTVV.

V usage is TRBV5-6 and J usage is TRBJ1-1; D call uncertain. CDR3 length: 16 residues. Germline values: CDR1 SGHDT, CDR2 YYEEEE. The ends were cut back, 1 base at V and 2 bases at J, with 15 bases in the middle. The CDR3 DNA is TGTGCCAGCAGCTTGAGCCTACTTAACAGAAACACTGAAGCTTTCTTT. Protein product: CASSLSLLNRNTEAFF. Together with reference TRBV5-6 and TRBJ1-1, the CDR3 gives the full variable domain: DAGVTQSPTHLIKTRGQQVTLRCSPKSGHDTVSWYQQALGQGPQFIFQYYEEEERQRGNFPDRFSGHQFPNYSSELNVNALLLGDSALYLCASSLSLLNRNTEAFFGQGTRLTVV.

This chain joins TRBV7-2 and TRBJ2-5, with 9 positions matching TRBD2. The germline gives CDR1 SGHTA, CDR2 FQGNSA. J was trimmed by 7 bases and V by 1 base; bases with no gene match: 7. This CDR3 comprises 15 residues. The CDR3: CASSLVRLAGPTQYF. CDR3 sequence (DNA): TGTGCCAGCAGCTTAGTTAGGCTAGCGGGGCCGACCCAGTACTTC.

The rearrangement joins TRBV4-2 to TRBJ2-1, with 8 bases that match TRBD2. The J segment lost 9 bases and the V segment lost 3 bases, leaving 1 base of the junction unmatched. The CDR3 is 12 residues long. The germline gives CDR1 LGHNA, CDR2 YNFKEQ. CDR3 nucleotides: TGTGCCAGCAGCCATGCGGGGGGTGAGCAGTTCTTC. It yields the protein CASSHAGGEQFF.

This chain links TRBV4-1 with TRBJ2-1, with 7 bases identical to TRBD1. Germline V gene data show CDR1 as MGHRA and CDR2 as YSYEKL. The CDR3 totals 15 residues. Trimming at V came to 4 bases and at J to 5 bases, leaving 8 bases not matched to a gene. The CDR3 nucleotides read TGCGCCAGCAGCCGATCGGGACAGCCAAACAATGAGCAGTTCTTC. Encoded protein: CASSRSGQPNNEQFF.

The rearrangement uses TRBV27 and TRBJ1-4; D may be TRBD1 (6 bases). Trimming took off 6 bases at V and 4 bases at J, with 12 bases between the two ends. The CDR3 runs to 14 residues. Germline lookup yields CDR1 MNHEY and CDR2 SMNVEV (reference sequence). CDR3: CASRRQALNEKLFF. In DNA, the CDR3 is TGTGCCAGCAGACGACAGGCCCTTAATGAAAAACTGTTTTTT.

This rearrangement joins TRBV19 to TRBJ2-1; 7 bases match TRBD2. The germline V gene encodes CDR1 LNHDA and CDR2 SQIVND (reference sequence). This CDR3 region has 14 residues. With 6 bases clipped from V and 5 bases from J, the junction kept 7 bases outside the gene matches. The CDR3 here is CASRSAGSDNEQFF. The CDR3 coding sequence is TGTGCCAGTAGATCAGCGGGGAGTGACAATGAGCAGTTCTTC. Looking up the rest from reference TRBV19 and TRBJ2-1 gives the full variable domain: DGGITQSPKYLFRKEGQNVTLSCEQNLNHDAMYWYRQDPGQGLRLIYYSQIVNDFQKGDIAEGYSVSREKKESFPLTVTSAQKNPTAFYLCASRSAGSDNEQFFGPGTRLTVL.

The CDR3 region has the DNA TGTGCCAGCAGCCAGAAGATTCACAGCGGAAACACCATATATTTT. Amino acid sequence: CASSQKIHSGNTIYF. This chain uses TRBV4-2 with TRBJ1-3; D is unresolved. The germline V and J ends were trimmed by 3 bases and 4 bases, with 13 bases remaining between them. The CDR3 has 15 residues. The germline V gene encodes CDR1 LGHNA and CDR2 YNFKEQ.

The J gene is TRBJ2-7, the V gene TRBV10-3; 10 bases match TRBD2. V dropped 6 bases and J dropped 3; count of bases not matched to a gene: 5. This CDR3 spans 14 amino acids. Germline V CDR1 and CDR2: ENHRY, SYGVKD. The CDR3 coding sequence is TGTGCCATCAGAATAGCGGGAGGTATCTACGAGCAGTACTTC. Protein: CAIRIAGGIYEQYF.

The chain is built from TRBV19 and TRBJ1-2; D may be TRBD1 (6 bases). Germline assignment: CDR1 LNHDA and CDR2 SQIVND (reference sequence). The CDR3 loop spans 14 amino acids. Trimming removed 3 bases at V and 3 bases at J, with 11 bases between. CDR3 amino acids: CASSIKGGDYGYTF. The CDR3, as DNA: TGTGCCAGTAGTATCAAAGGGGGGGACTATGGCTACACCTTC.

The chain combines TRBV7-2 with TRBJ2-2, with a tentative D call TRBD2 (5 bases). CDR3 size: 16 residues. Trimming removed 5 bases at V and 0 bases at J, with 13 bases between. Per the germline V gene, CDR1 is SGHTA and CDR2 is FQGNSA. CDR3 nucleotide sequence: TGTGCCAGCAGCCCGAATGGAGGAACGAACACCGGGGAGCTGTTTTTT. Translation gives CASSPNGGTNTGELFF.